One and the same sample provided the 9 T cell receptor beta chains below, sequenced in a study of blood T cell repertoires in COVID-19 (TCRdb year 2020). The library was made by the immunoSEQ multiplex PCR assay. TCRdb limited this immuneACCESS table to in-frame rearrangements with V and J called. A share of clones is missing; checked studies link under half to unresolved V genes, and the rest is unexplained. This sample has around 280,000 clones in its table, and about nine tenths of those were observed once. Jointly, the top ten make up 1.5% to 2% of the sample. The sample taken for sequencing was PBMCs or T cells enriched from blood (not recorded which). The receptor set was obtained from a middle-aged woman who had recovered from COVID-19.

This chain uses TRBV19 with TRBJ2-7, with a tentative D call TRBD2 (5 bases). V lost 7 bases, J lost 5 bases, and 21 bases lay in between. CDR1 and CDR2 from the germline V gene are LNHDA and SQIVND (reference sequence). CDR3 length: 15 residues. This CDR3 is CASIPPSEVKNEQYF. Written as DNA, the CDR3 is TGTGCCAGTATACCCCCCTCGGAGGTCAAAAACGAGCAGTACTTC.

Only one count was recorded for this clone. J is TRBJ2-1 and V is TRBV3-1 (or the pseudogene TRBV3-2), with D perhaps TRBD2 (7 bases). CDR3 length: 17 amino acids. Trimming removed 1 base at V and 3 bases at J, with 16 bases between. Germline V gene lookup returns CDR1 LGHDT and CDR2 YNNKEL (reference sequence). This CDR3 is CASSQGGGDVFYNEQFF. CDR3 DNA: TGTGCCAGCAGCCAAGGAGGGGGGGATGTGTTCTACAATGAGCAGTTCTTC.

The chain joins TRBV11-2 to TRBJ2-2; TRBD1 aligns across 8 bases. V was clipped by 3 bases and J by 3 bases; unmatched bases: 6. The germline gives CDR1 SGHAT, CDR2 FQNNGV. CDR3 length: 16 amino acids. The CDR3 DNA reads TGTGCCAGCAGCTTTAAGACAGGGGTATACACCGGGGAGCTGTTTTTT. Amino acids: CASSFKTGVYTGELFF.

A remark on this clone: At the DNA level, this CDR3 is encoded by other sequences in the same sample as well. The chain has TRBV18 and TRBJ1-2; 7 nucleotides agree with TRBD1. The CDR3 spans 13 residues. With V trimmed by 1 base and J by 7 bases, 3 bases remained unmatched. The germline CDR1 and CDR2 sequences are KGHSH and LQKENI. CDR3 sequence (DNA): TGTGCCAGCTCACCACAGGGGGCTCGTGGCTACACCTTC. Residues: CASSPQGARGYTF.

The chain carries TRBV19 and TRBJ2-7; 13 bases are a match to TRBD2. The CDR3 is made up of 17 amino acids. The V gene's germline CDR1 is LNHDA and CDR2 SQIVND (reference sequence). Unmatched junction bases numbered 9, after V lost 5 bases and J lost 2 bases. The CDR3 loop reads CASSRSSGTSGTYEQYF. CDR3 in DNA: TGTGCCAGTAGTCGATCATCCGGGACTAGCGGGACCTACGAGCAGTACTTC.

The CDR3 coding sequence is TGTGCCAGCAAGCAGGGGGCGAGAGATACGCAGTATTTT. Its translation: CASKQGARDTQYF. V is TRBV12-3 or TRBV12-4 and J is TRBJ2-3, with 8 bases that match TRBD1. Trimming at V came to 7 bases and at J to 5 bases, leaving 5 bases not matched to a gene. This CDR3 has 13 residues.

The V gene is TRBV24-1, the J gene TRBJ1-2; 7 bases are shared with TRBD1. V gave up 2 bases and J gave up 10 bases; unmatched junction bases: 3. The CDR3 totals 12 residues. Germline V gives CDR1 KGHDR, CDR2 SFDVKD. Here the CDR3 reads CATSDYRGVYTF. The CDR3 nucleotides read TGTGCCACCAGTGATTACAGGGGTGTCTACACCTTC.

The sample holds one count of this clone. The CDR3 here is CAIRSTRAGGPDTQYF. The CDR3 nucleotides read TGTGCCATCAGGTCCACAAGGGCGGGGGGCCCAGATACGCAGTATTTT. The chain joins TRBV10-3 to TRBJ2-3, with 8 bases fitting TRBD2. V lost 6 bases and J lost 4; bases outside the gene matches: 12. CDR3 length: 16 residues. Germline-derived CDR1 and CDR2 are ENHRY and SYGVKD.

This clone appeared once. The genes are TRBV4-1 and TRBJ1-3; TRBD1 aligns across 10 bases. CDR3 size: 14 residues. Germline lookup yields CDR1 MGHRA and CDR2 YSYEKL. Trimming removed 4 bases from V and 8 bases from J; junction bases left unmatched: 5. In DNA form, the CDR3 reads TGCGCCAGCAGCCTCCGGACAGGGGGGGACACCATATATTTT. Amino acids: CASSLRTGGDTIYF.